The 9 T cell receptor beta chains below all came from one sample that was sequenced in a study of CD8+ T cells in alopecia areata. cDNA reverse transcribed from extracted RNA served as the sequencing template. Generated by immunoSEQ multiplex PCR, the TCRdb table keeps only in-frame clones and is missing some. This table has approximately 150,000 clones, 65% to 75% appearing once. Here the sequenced sample was CD8+ T cells sorted from blood, taken at week 0. Every receptor here comes from a human donor with alopecia areata.

This clone has only a few counts. The chain is built from TRBV2 and TRBJ2-2; D is unresolved. Trimming removed 0 bases at V and 4 bases at J, with 6 bases between. Germline CDR1 SNHLY, CDR2 FYNNEI. The CDR3 covers 14 residues. The CDR3 is CASSEAPVTGELFF. Here the CDR3 DNA reads TGTGCCAGCAGTGAAGCGCCGGTCACCGGGGAGCTGTTTTTT.

The V gene is TRBV27, the J gene TRBJ1-2, with TRBD1 as a possible D gene (6 bases). With 6 bases removed from V and 5 bases from J, the gap between germline ends came to 25 bases. The CDR3 extends over 17 amino acids. Germline V gene data show CDR1 as MNHEY and CDR2 as SMNVEV (reference sequence). The CDR3 here is CASSPQKPLGAGYGYTF. The CDR3 nucleotides are TGTGCCAGCAGCCCTCAAAAGCCGCTGGGGGCGGGATATGGCTACACCTTC.

The J gene is TRBJ2-2, the V gene TRBV6-5; no clear D. Trimming shortened V by 0 bases and J by 3 bases, and 11 bases separated the two germline ends. From germline, CDR1 is MNHEY and CDR2 SVGAGI. This CDR3 has 16 residues. The CDR3 region is CASSYSITLDTGELFF. The CDR3, as DNA: TGTGCCAGCAGTTACTCGATTACCTTGGACACCGGGGAGCTGTTTTTT.

V gene TRBV7-3 combines with J gene TRBJ2-5, with 9 bases lining up with TRBD2. This CDR3 region has 17 residues. With V trimmed by 0 bases and J by 2 bases, 7 bases remained unmatched. Germline V gene lookup returns CDR1 SGHTA and CDR2 FQGTGA. The CDR3 region is CASSLTGSGGLQETQYF. DNA for the CDR3: TGTGCCAGCAGCTTAACGGGTAGCGGGGGATTACAAGAGACCCAGTACTTC.

The rearrangement links TRBV6-6 to TRBJ2-2; D gene unclear. The CDR3 length is 15 residues. The germline gives CDR1 MNHNY, CDR2 SVGAGI (reference sequence). V gave up 4 bases and J gave up 1 base, with 10 bases separating them. Here the CDR3 DNA reads TGTGCCAGCAGTTTCTCGGGCGGGAACACCGGGGAGCTGTTTTTT. It translates to CASSFSGGNTGELFF.

On this clone itself: Other DNA sequences in this specimen translate into the identical CDR3. The genes are TRBV30 and TRBJ2-7; D gene unclear. The CDR3 has 12 residues. Germline assignment: CDR1 GTSNPN and CDR2 SVGIG (reference sequence). Trimming cost V 0 bases and J 7 bases, with 10 bases left between them. CDR3 residues: CAWSVLGGEQYF. CDR3 nucleotides: TGTGCCTGGAGTGTATTGGGCGGAGAGCAGTACTTC.

This chain joins TRBV7-3 and TRBJ2-2; the D is unclear. From germline, CDR1 is SGHTA and CDR2 FQGTGA. The CDR3 is made up of 12 amino acids. V was shortened by 2 bases and J by 8 bases, with 6 bases between the two germline ends. CDR3 sequence (DNA): TGTGCCAGCAGCTTAGGGTCAGGGGAGCTGTTTTTT. This gives the protein CASSLGSGELFF.

The chain is built from TRBV5-1 and TRBJ2-1, with D perhaps matching TRBD1 or TRBD2 (5 bases each). The germline V gene has CDR1 SGHRS and CDR2 YFSETQ. V shed 3 bases and J shed 9 bases, with 10 bases lying between them. The CDR3 has 12 residues. The CDR3, as DNA: TGCGCCAGCAGCTCCCGGGGCTTTGAGCAGTTCTTC. This translates into CASSSRGFEQFF.

There are many counts of this clone. V usage is TRBV29-1 and J usage is TRBJ2-3; D may correspond to TRBD1 or TRBD2 (7 bases each). This CDR3 region has 15 residues. Trimming removed 3 bases from V and 0 bases from J, with 13 bases in between. CDR1 and CDR2 from the germline V gene are SQVTM and ANQGSEA. The CDR3 here is CSVDRGGRSTDTQYF. CDR3 bases: TGCAGCGTTGACAGGGGGGGGAGGAGCACAGATACGCAGTATTTT.